Shown below are 8 T cell receptor beta chains from a single sample sequenced in a study of T cells after yellow fever vaccination. From the 5' RACE reads, TCRdb called clonotypes with MiXCR, one entry per CDR3 protein. The top ten clones hold roughly an eighth of a sample with some 550,000 distinct CDR3 sequences, roughly 21% of them seen once. The material was PBMCs, obtained 15 days after the yellow fever booster vaccination. The receptor source for this set is a man aged 30-40 years who received the YFV17D yellow fever vaccine.

This clonotype was recorded many times. The rearrangement links TRBV5-6 to TRBJ2-7; D is possibly TRBD1 (5 bases). The CDR3 length is 14 residues. Germline CDR1 and CDR2: SGHDT and YYEEEE. V lost 1 base, J lost 4 bases, and 12 bases lay in between. The CDR3 nucleotides are TGTGCCAGCAGCTTGCGTAGGGGATTTTACGAGCAGTACTTC. Protein sequence: CASSLRRGFYEQYF.

This clonotype occurred a few times. The rearrangement links TRBV15 to TRBJ2-2; D not certain. Germline lookup yields CDR1 LNHNV and CDR2 YYDKDF (reference sequence). There are 15 residues in the CDR3. V dropped 5 bases and J dropped 3 bases, with 13 bases sitting between them. The CDR3 spells CATSRTGRDTGELFF. The CDR3 nucleotides are TGTGCCACCAGCCGCACCGGTAGGGACACCGGGGAGCTGTTTTTT.

CDR3 loop: CSARDLEGSYEQYF. CDR3 bases: TGCAGTGCTAGAGATCTCGAGGGATCCTACGAGCAGTACTTC. This chain connects TRBV20-1 to TRBJ2-7; D is possibly TRBD2 (5 bases). Germline V CDR1 and CDR2: DFQATT, SNEGSKA (reference sequence). The CDR3 runs to 14 residues. With 0 bases removed from V and 1 base from J, the gap between germline ends came to 10 bases.

The table lists this clonotype with many counts. The V and J genes are TRBV6-5 and TRBJ1-5; D is possibly TRBD1 (5 bases). CDR1 MNHEY and CDR2 SVGAGI come from the germline V gene. CDR3 length: 14 amino acids. V was cut by 6 bases and J by 2 bases, with 11 bases left in between. CDR3 nucleotide sequence: TGTGCCAGCAGGTCGGGGACTGGCAATCAGCCCCAGCATTTT. Its translation is CASRSGTGNQPQHF.

This clonotype has just a few counts. The chain links TRBV12-3 or TRBV12-4 to TRBJ2-7; D is possibly TRBD2 (6 bases). The V end was cut by 9 bases, the J end by 2 bases, with 14 bases between. The CDR3 sequence is 13 residues long. The CDR3 DNA is TGTGCCAGTCGCGGGACCGACACCTACGAGCAGTACTTC. This encodes CASRGTDTYEQYF.

This clonotype has more than one count but fewer than ten. The chain employs TRBV11-2 and TRBJ2-7, with D uncertain. The CDR3 has 12 amino acids. V lost 5 bases and J 6 bases, leaving 11 bases between the germline ends. Germline V lookup: CDR1 SGHAT, CDR2 FQNNGV. The CDR3 sequence: CASSTLSSEQYF. The DNA for the CDR3 is TGTGCCAGCAGCACACTTAGTTCCGAGCAGTACTTC.

The chain has TRBV24-1 and TRBJ1-1; no reliable D call. Germline CDR1 and CDR2: KGHDR and SFDVKD. Between the trimmed V and J ends, which lost 5 bases and 4 bases, there was a span of 13 bases. The CDR3 is 14 amino acids. The CDR3 here is CATSASGGSTEAFF. Here the CDR3 DNA reads TGTGCCACCAGTGCATCGGGCGGGTCCACTGAAGCTTTCTTT.

There are a few counts of this clonotype. The V call is TRBV7-6, the J call TRBJ2-2, with 10 bases identical to TRBD2. The CDR3 loop spans 17 amino acids. The ends lost 2 bases at V and 7 bases at J; junction bases unmatched: 10. Germline values: CDR1 SGHVS, CDR2 FNYEAQ. The DNA for the CDR3 is TGTGCCAGCAGCTTAAGGGCTAGCGGGAGCTATGACGGGGAGCTGTTTTTT. Encoded protein: CASSLRASGSYDGELFF.